Below, 23 T cell receptor beta chains from the same sample are listed, as sequenced in a study of cytomegalovirus exposure and HLA in healthy donors. The PCR employed 60 Vbeta primers together with 13 Jbeta primers. Some clones are missing from TCRdb's copy, which holds only in-frame ones; the method was immunoSEQ multiplex PCR. In the table there are tens of thousands of clones, roughly 63% of which are singletons. Sequencing was done on a sample of PBMCs. The receptors derive from a woman between 25 and 40 years old in good health and CMV-seronegative.

The chain joins TRBV28 to TRBJ2-7; 9 nucleotides agree with TRBD1. Trimming cost V 4 bases and J 9 bases; bases outside gene matches: 10. The CDR3 extends over 14 amino acids. CDR1 MDHEN and CDR2 SYDVKM come from the germline V gene. In DNA, the CDR3 is TGTGCCAGCAGTTGGGACAGGGTCGTCTTAGTGCAGTACTTC. Protein product: CASSWDRVVLVQYF. Using reference TRBV28 and TRBJ2-7 for the parts outside the CDR3, the full variable domain is DVKVTQSSRYLVKRTGEKVFLECVQDMDHENMFWYRQDPGLGLRLIYFSYDVKMKEKGDIPEGYSVSREKKERFSLILESASTNQTSMYLCASSWDRVVLVQYFGPGTRLTVT.

The chain links TRBV5-4 to TRBJ1-2, with unresolved D. CDR3 length: 14 residues. Trimming took 0 bases from V and 4 from J, leaving 10 bases between them. CDR1 is SGHNT and CDR2 is YYREEE in the germline V gene (reference sequence). The CDR3 reads CASSLAGRSYGYTF. The CDR3 DNA sequence: TGTGCCAGCAGCTTGGCAGGCAGATCCTATGGCTACACCTTC.

The rearrangement uses TRBV5-1 and TRBJ2-2; 13 bases match TRBD2. Trimming took 4 bases from V and 7 from J; bases not matched to a gene: 4. The CDR3 covers 15 residues. Germline V gene data show CDR1 as SGHRS and CDR2 as YFSETQ. DNA of the CDR3: TGCGCCAGCAGCAAAGGACTAGCGGGAGTCGGGGAGCTGTTTTTT. It is translated as CASSKGLAGVGELFF.

This clone has more than one count but fewer than ten. V usage is TRBV28 and J usage is TRBJ1-2; maybe TRBD1 (5 bases). Germline CDR1 and CDR2: MDHEN and SYDVKM. The ends were cut back, 6 bases at V and 8 bases at J, with 16 bases in the middle. The CDR3 length is 13 residues. The CDR3 DNA is TGTGCCAGCAGGCCGGGACTCTATGGCGGCTACACCTTC. Translating it yields CASRPGLYGGYTF.

This clone was seen more than once but under ten times. The V call is TRBV7-2, the J call TRBJ2-5, with 10 positions matching TRBD1. The J call may be in error: the DNA end matches TRBJ2-7 better. There are 15 residues in the CDR3. Germline lookup yields CDR1 SGHTA and CDR2 FQGNSA. CDR3 in DNA: TGTGCCAGCAGCTTACATGGGACAGGGGTTTACGAGCAGTACTTC. This encodes CASSLHGTGVYEQYF.

The genes are TRBV4-1 and TRBJ2-5; 9 bases match TRBD2. The end of the DNA fits TRBJ2-7 better, so the J call may be wrong. The CDR3 spans 15 residues. Looked up from germline, CDR1 is MGHRA and CDR2 is YSYEKL. CDR3 loop: CASSPTGGGAYEQYF. As DNA, the CDR3 is TGCGCCAGCAGCCCAACAGGCGGGGGGGCCTACGAGCAGTACTTC.

The genes are TRBV19 and TRBJ2-1, with D possibly being TRBD1 (6 bases). Trimming took off 4 bases at V and 7 bases at J, with 14 bases between the two ends. Germline CDR1 is LNHDA and CDR2 is SQIVND (reference sequence). The CDR3 contains 14 residues. CDR3 in amino acids: CASSTAGDLNEQFF. The DNA for the CDR3 is TGTGCCAGTAGTACAGCAGGGGATCTGAATGAGCAGTTCTTC. Full variable domain (rest looked up from reference TRBV19 and TRBJ2-1): DGGITQSPKYLFRKEGQNVTLSCEQNLNHDAMYWYRQDPGQGLRLIYYSQIVNDFQKGDIAEGYSVSREKKESFPLTVTSAQKNPTAFYLCASSTAGDLNEQFFGPGTRLTVL.

The chain joins TRBV7-2 to TRBJ1-5; 8 bases are shared with TRBD1. This CDR3 comprises 15 residues. Per the germline V gene, CDR1 is SGHTA and CDR2 is FQGNSA. Trimming removed 6 bases from V and 7 bases from J; junction bases left unmatched: 11. The CDR3 sequence is CASRHTTGATQPQHF. DNA for the CDR3: TGTGCCAGCAGACACACGACAGGGGCGACCCAGCCCCAGCATTTT.

This chain links TRBV9 with TRBJ2-5; D is possibly TRBD2 (6 bases). The CDR3 has 14 amino acids. The V end was cut by 0 bases, the J end by 5 bases, with 11 bases between. Per the germline V gene, CDR1 is SGDLS and CDR2 is YYNGEE. The CDR3 nucleotides are TGTGCCAGCAGCGTAGCTTTAGGGAGGGAGACCCAGTACTTC. Translating it yields CASSVALGRETQYF.

V is TRBV19 and J is TRBJ2-1; TRBD2 might be the D (5 bases). CDR3 length: 14 residues. The germline CDR1 and CDR2 sequences are LNHDA and SQIVND (reference sequence). Between the trimmed V and J ends, which lost 9 bases and 1 base, there was a span of 13 bases. CDR3 nucleotide sequence: TGTGCCAGCAACATCGGGGTATCCTACAATGAGCAGTTCTTC. Protein: CASNIGVSYNEQFF.

The rearrangement links TRBV5-1 to TRBJ1-1; 7 bases are a match to TRBD1. Germline loops: CDR1 SGHRS, CDR2 YFSETQ. This CDR3 has 14 residues. V shed 0 bases, J shed 8 bases, and the junction held 7 bases outside the gene matches. The CDR3 nucleotides are TGCGCCAGCAGCTTGGACCCCGTGACAGGGGAAGCTTTCTTT. Translation gives CASSLDPVTGEAFF.

V gene TRBV5-4 combines with J gene TRBJ1-5; D may be TRBD1 (6 bases). This CDR3 is 20 amino acids long. Trimming removed 2 bases from V and 2 bases from J, with 26 bases in between. Per the germline V gene, CDR1 is SGHNT and CDR2 is YYREEE (reference sequence). As DNA, the CDR3 is TGTGCCAGCAGCTTTCCAGGGGATGTGGGAGGGACCGGTGGCAATCAGCCCCAGCATTTT. It specifies CASSFPGDVGGTGGNQPQHF.

DNA of the CDR3: TGTGCCAGCAGCCAAGACAGATTTTATGGCTACACCTTC. Translating it yields CASSQDRFYGYTF. This chain joins TRBV4-2 and TRBJ1-2; D unresolved. CDR1 is LGHNA and CDR2 is YNFKEQ in the germline V gene. The CDR3 loop spans 13 amino acids. Trimming took off 0 bases at V and 5 bases at J, with 7 bases between the two ends.

The chain joins TRBV18 to TRBJ1-4; weak D call: TRBD1 (5 bases). Trimming pared 1 base from V and 8 bases from J, leaving 14 bases between. This CDR3 spans 15 amino acids. The V gene's germline CDR1 is KGHSH and CDR2 LQKENI. CDR3 DNA: TGTGCCAGCTCACCACAATACAGGTCTGGAGAAAAACTGTTTTTT. This sequence encodes CASSPQYRSGEKLFF. Variable domain in full (rest from reference TRBV18 and TRBJ1-4): NAGVMQNPRHLVRRRGQEARLRCSPMKGHSHVYWYRQLPEEGLKFMVYLQKENIIDESGMPKERFSAEFPKEGPSILRIQQVVRGDSAAYFCASSPQYRSGEKLFFGSGTQLSVL.

This clone was detected a few times. The rearrangement uses TRBV28 and TRBJ1-2; D is ambiguous. Trimming left V 5 bases short and J 2 bases short, with 3 bases between. This CDR3 has 11 amino acids. Germline V CDR1 and CDR2: MDHEN, SYDVKM. CDR3 loop: CASSLNYGYTF. CDR3 sequence (DNA): TGTGCCAGCAGTCTAAACTATGGCTACACCTTC.

The chain links TRBV10-2 to TRBJ1-1, with a weak D call TRBD1 (6 bases). The CDR3 spans 14 residues. CDR1 and CDR2 from the germline V gene are WSHSY and SAAADI. Trimming removed 2 bases from V and 6 bases from J, with 13 bases in between. The CDR3 nucleotides read TGCGCCAGCAGTGAGATACAGGGTCCCGCTGAAGCTTTCTTT. Protein product: CASSEIQGPAEAFF.

This clone turned up a few times. Germline is not matched at one junction end, which may reflect a read error. The V call is TRBV5-1, the J call TRBJ2-1; 14 bases map to TRBD2. The CDR3 totals 13 residues. CDR1 and CDR2 from the germline V gene are SGHRS and YFSETQ. The chain's CDR3 is CASRTSGRAEEVF. The CDR3 coding sequence is TGCGCCAGCAGGACTAGCGGGAGGGCCGAGGAGGTCTTC.

The chain uses TRBV7-9 and TRBJ1-1; unclear D gene. CDR1 is SEHNR and CDR2 is FQNEAQ in the germline V gene (reference sequence). Trimming removed 3 bases from V and 4 bases from J, with 12 bases in between. The CDR3 runs 14 residues. The CDR3 spells CASSFPGHLTEAFF. Here the CDR3 DNA reads TGTGCCAGCAGCTTCCCAGGTCACCTCACTGAAGCTTTCTTT. The full variable domain, rest sourced from reference TRBV7-9 and TRBJ1-1, is DTGVSQNPRHKITKRGQNVTFRCDPISEHNRLYWYRQTLGQGPEFLTYFQNEAQLEKSRLLSDRFSAERPKGSFSTLEIQRTEQGDSAMYLCASSFPGHLTEAFFGQGTRLTVV.

This clone turned up a few times. This chain connects TRBV5-1 to TRBJ2-1; 8 bases are shared with TRBD2. Unmatched junction bases numbered 8, after V lost 0 bases and J lost 3 bases. The V gene's germline CDR1 is SGHRS and CDR2 YFSETQ. The CDR3 spans 17 residues. CDR3 region: CASSLGFSGGIYNEQFF. CDR3 in DNA: TGCGCCAGCAGCTTGGGATTTTCGGGGGGGATCTACAATGAGCAGTTCTTC.

The chain employs TRBV6-1 and TRBJ1-1, with 8 bases matching TRBD1. After removal of 4 bases from V and 2 bases from J, the junction contained 6 bases not matched to a gene. CDR1 is MNHNS, CDR2 SASEGT, per germline. CDR3 size: 15 residues. CDR3 residues: CASSATQGGNTEAFF. In DNA form, the CDR3 reads TGTGCCAGCAGTGCCACACAGGGGGGCAACACTGAAGCTTTCTTT.

The chain couples TRBV2 to TRBJ1-4; D perhaps matches TRBD1 (5 bases). This CDR3 comprises 13 residues. The germline gives CDR1 SNHLY, CDR2 FYNNEI. Trimming pared 2 bases from V and 5 bases from J, leaving 6 bases between. For the CDR3, the DNA is TGTGCCAGCAGTGAACAGGGAAATGAAAAACTGTTTTTT. It translates to CASSEQGNEKLFF. Looking up the rest from reference TRBV2 and TRBJ1-4 gives the full variable domain: EPEVTQTPSHQVTQMGQEVILRCVPISNHLYFYWYRQILGQKVEFLVSFYNNEISEKSEIFDDQFSVERPDGSNFTLKIRSTKLEDSAMYFCASSEQGNEKLFFGSGTQLSVL.

The chain combines TRBV2 with TRBJ2-3, with D possibly TRBD1 on 5 matching bases. Germline V gives CDR1 SNHLY, CDR2 FYNNEI. The CDR3 spans 13 residues. V lost 6 bases, J lost 4 bases, and 11 bases lay in between. This CDR3 is CASSREVSDTQYF. The CDR3 DNA follows: TGTGCCAGCAGCAGGGAAGTTTCAGATACGCAGTATTTT.

V usage is TRBV4-3 and J usage is TRBJ2-1; the match to TRBD2 covers 8 bases. CDR1 LGHNA and CDR2 YSLEER come from the germline V gene. The CDR3 is 17 amino acids. V lost 0 bases and J lost 4; bases outside the gene matches: 8. The CDR3, as DNA: TGCGCCAGCAGCCAAGATCCAGCGGGGGCACTATACAATGAGCAGTTCTTC. As protein: CASSQDPAGALYNEQFF.